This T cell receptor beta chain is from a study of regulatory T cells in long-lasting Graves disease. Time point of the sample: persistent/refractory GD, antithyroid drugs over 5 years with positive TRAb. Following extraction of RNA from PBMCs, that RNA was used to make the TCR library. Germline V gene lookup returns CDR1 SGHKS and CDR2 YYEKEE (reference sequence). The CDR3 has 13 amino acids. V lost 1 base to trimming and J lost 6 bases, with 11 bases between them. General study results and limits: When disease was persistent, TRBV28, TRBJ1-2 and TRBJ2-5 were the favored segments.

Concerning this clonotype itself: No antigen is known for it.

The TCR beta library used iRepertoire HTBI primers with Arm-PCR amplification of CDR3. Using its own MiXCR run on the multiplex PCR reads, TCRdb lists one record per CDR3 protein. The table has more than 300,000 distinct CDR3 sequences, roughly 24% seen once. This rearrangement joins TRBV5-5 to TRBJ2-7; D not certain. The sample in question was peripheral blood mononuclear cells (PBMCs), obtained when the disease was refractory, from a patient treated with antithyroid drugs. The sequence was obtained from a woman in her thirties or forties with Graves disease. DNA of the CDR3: TGTGCCAGCAGCTTGAGTGTGAATGGCGAGCAGTACTTC. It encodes CASSLSVNGEQYF.